What follows are 14 T cell receptor beta chains derived from one specimen sequenced in a study of T cell responses to AZD1222 COVID-19 vaccine. The assay was immunoSEQ multiplex PCR, and TCRdb's table has in-frame clones only and misses some. The table lists more than 100,000 clones, roughly 90% of them singletons. The sample was peripheral blood, taken on day 0 of AZD1222 vaccination. These receptors all stem from an adult in good health.

The chain recombines TRBV5-1 with TRBJ2-7, with 7 bases aligning to TRBD2. The CDR3 covers 14 residues. J was trimmed by 5 bases and V by 4 bases; bases with no gene match: 9. CDR1 SGHRS and CDR2 YFSETQ come from the germline V gene. CDR3: CASSHTGLIDEQYF. DNA for the CDR3: TGCGCCAGCAGCCATACGGGACTAATCGACGAGCAGTACTTC.

The V and J genes are TRBV18 and TRBJ1-3; 9 bases are a match to TRBD1. Germline CDR1 and CDR2: KGHSH and LQKENI. Unmatched junction bases numbered 6, after V lost 2 bases and J lost 4 bases. This CDR3 is 16 amino acids long. In DNA form, the CDR3 reads TGTGCCAGCTCACCAGCCGGGACAGGGCGCGGAAACACCATATATTTT. The encoded protein is CASSPAGTGRGNTIYF.

The chain is built from TRBV11-2 and TRBJ2-5; 9 positions agree with TRBD2. The CDR3 length is 16 residues. CDR1 and CDR2 (germline): SGHAT, FQNNGV. The V and J ends lost 4 bases and 5 bases, in that order; junction bases with no gene match: 11. The chain's CDR3 is CASSSNAGGAYETQYF. CDR3 sequence (DNA): TGTGCCAGCAGCTCAAACGCGGGGGGGGCGTATGAGACCCAGTACTTC.

A few counts support this clone. J is TRBJ1-6 and V is TRBV7-2; D is unclear. The germline V gene encodes CDR1 SGHTA and CDR2 FQGNSA. Trimming cost V 5 bases and J 0 bases, with 8 bases left between them. This CDR3 is built from 15 residues. The CDR3 spells CASSLHSSYNSPLHF. CDR3 sequence (DNA): TGTGCCAGCAGCCTACATAGCTCCTATAATTCACCCCTCCACTTT.

The chain links TRBV28 to TRBJ1-1; D unclear. Per the germline V gene, CDR1 is MDHEN and CDR2 is SYDVKM. The CDR3 length is 11 residues. V lost 10 bases, J lost 1 base, and 7 bases lay in between. The CDR3 nucleotides are TGTGCCACCGTACAGAACACTGAAGCTTTCTTT. Its translation is CATVQNTEAFF.

As regards this clone: The same CDR3 can be traced to other DNA sequences in this sample. This chain links TRBV4-1 with TRBJ2-1, with 8 bases fitting TRBD2. CDR3 length equals 15 residues. Germline CDR1 is MGHRA and CDR2 is YSYEKL. Germline trimming cut 2 bases from V and 4 bases from J; bases unmatched to any gene: 4. The CDR3 loop is CASSQTGGPYNEQFF. The CDR3 coding sequence is TGCGCCAGCAGCCAAACGGGGGGGCCTTACAATGAGCAGTTCTTC.

The chain carries TRBV30 and TRBJ1-6; D gene ambiguous. Per the germline V gene, CDR1 is GTSNPN and CDR2 is SVGIG (reference sequence). The CDR3 totals 13 residues. Trimming removed 1 base from V and 8 bases from J, with 9 bases in between. The DNA for the CDR3 is TGTGCCTGGAGTGAGGCAGGATATTCACCCCTCCACTTT. It encodes CAWSEAGYSPLHF.

V usage is TRBV15 and J usage is TRBJ2-4; possibly TRBD1 for D (6 bases). The germline V gene has CDR1 LNHNV and CDR2 YYDKDF (reference sequence). This CDR3 spans 14 amino acids. Trimming took 7 bases from V and 9 from J, leaving 19 bases between them. CDR3 nucleotides: TGTGCCACCACCAAGGGACAAACCTCGGGCATTCAGTACTTC. Its protein is CATTKGQTSGIQYF.

This chain joins TRBV19 and TRBJ2-2; 7 bases align to TRBD1. CDR3 length: 15 residues. V dropped 7 bases and J dropped 4; count of bases not matched to a gene: 9. Germline V lookup: CDR1 LNHDA, CDR2 SQIVND (reference sequence). Here the CDR3 reads CASNTGTEGTGELFF. The CDR3 bases are TGTGCCAGTAATACCGGGACAGAGGGCACCGGGGAGCTGTTTTTT.

The table lists this clone with a count of one. V gene TRBV9 combines with J gene TRBJ2-3, with D tentatively TRBD2 (5 bases). CDR1 is SGDLS and CDR2 is YYNGEE in the germline V gene. The CDR3 runs 15 residues. Trimming shortened V by 0 bases and J by 4 bases, and 12 bases separated the two germline ends. The CDR3 DNA is TGTGCCAGCAGCGTAGGCGGGCGGTTCTCAGATACGCAGTATTTT. Translated: CASSVGGRFSDTQYF.

The chain is built from TRBV2 and TRBJ2-7, with 7 bases aligning to TRBD1. The V segment lost 6 bases and the J segment 2 bases; nucleotides outside the gene matches: 7. There are 14 residues in the CDR3. Germline V CDR1 and CDR2: SNHLY, FYNNEI. The CDR3 sequence is CASRGLQGTYEQYF. The CDR3 region has the DNA TGTGCCAGCAGAGGGTTACAGGGGACCTACGAGCAGTACTTC.

The chain joins TRBV18 to TRBJ1-6; TRBD1 matches at 8 bases. With 2 bases clipped from V and 14 bases from J, the junction kept 5 bases outside the gene matches. The CDR3 is made up of 13 amino acids. Looked up from germline, CDR1 is KGHSH and CDR2 is LQKENI. The CDR3 spells CASSPGQGKTLHF. For the CDR3, the DNA is TGTGCCAGCTCACCAGGACAGGGAAAGACCCTCCACTTT.

This chain connects TRBV2 to TRBJ1-2, with TRBD1 matching over 7 bases. CDR1 is SNHLY and CDR2 is FYNNEI in the germline V gene. The CDR3 is made up of 15 amino acids. The junction had 4 bases not matched to a gene; V was cut back by 3 bases and J by 0 bases. CDR3 sequence reads: CASSDGTAANYGYTF. The CDR3 DNA reads TGTGCCAGCAGTGACGGGACAGCCGCTAACTATGGCTACACCTTC.

This clone was recorded only once. The chain is built from TRBV6-5 and TRBJ1-1; D unclear. V was cut by 7 bases and J by 4 bases, with 10 bases left in between. The CDR3 sequence is 12 residues long. The V gene's germline CDR1 is MNHEY and CDR2 SVGAGI. CDR3 protein: CASTRGSTEAFF. The CDR3 nucleotides read TGTGCCAGCACCCGGGGAAGCACTGAAGCTTTCTTT.